This entry is about one T cell receptor beta chain. Antigen specificity is unknown. The data are from a study of shared clonotypes between healthy human individuals. Study as a whole: In total, the donors were a couple of women and three men aged 18 to 49. The study used three CD4 naive, three CD4 memory, two CD8 naive and one CD8 memory plate per donor. Study-level points and caveats: The small donor group covered limited genetic and exposure diversity. In several donors, about 5% of naive CD4 clonotypes appeared in common.

The CDR3 has 14 residues. Deletions cut 4 bases from V and 7 bases from J, with 17 bases between. Germline lookup yields CDR1 SGHKS and CDR2 YYEKEE (reference sequence). Assay used: immunoSEQ multiplex PCR; TCRdb lists only in-frame clones, some missing. Found here are 150,000 to 200,000 clones, around 63% of them singletons; the top ten hold 10%. The chain has TRBV5-5 and TRBJ1-2, with D possibly being TRBD1 (5 bases). The sample taken for sequencing was memory CD4+ T cells sorted from blood. The subset denotes: CD45RA-negative fraction. The receptor's source is a man aged 30 to 39 in good health. CDR3 in DNA: TGTGCCAGCAGCCTGGTCGGGGGAGGGGTTGGCTACACCTTC. Its translation is CASSLVGGGVGYTF.